These T cell receptor beta chains were read from a single sample in a study of identical twins. From the 5' RACE reads, TCRdb called clonotypes with MiXCR, one entry per CDR3 protein. In the table there are roughly 250,000 distinct CDR3 sequences, about 14% of which are singletons. The source material was memory (CD45RO+) T cells sorted from blood. These receptors were taken from a woman aged 18 to 35 in good health. Each CDR3 is given without its conserved first and last residue. The listing skips clone size in some rows; elsewhere it reads once, few, many or a size class.

cdr3_aa clone_size v_call
ASSLAGLAYEQY many TRBV12-3/TRBV12-4
AISPDRASNGHT many TRBV10-3
ASSSRGRDSPLH . TRBV6-5
TMRTGDEKLF few TRBV29-1
SVVAGADTQY . TRBV29-1
ASSPGQHQETQY . TRBV5-1
ASSPSGFSGGYT . TRBV16
ASSPTNEEDYGYT many TRBV4-2
ASTNRGRAEQY . TRBV3-1
ASSFPGEKLF many TRBV12-3/TRBV12-4
AISATGLGSGAGANVLT . TRBV10-3
ASSLGTTGRGEKLF . TRBV5-1
ATSREGSGTLEQF few TRBV15
ASTGLTQETQY few TRBV2
ASSLERQETQY . TRBV7-2
ASRKGGSYEQY many TRBV5-5
ARDPGGASSGNTIY . TRBV5-3
ASRKGQLRSGYT . TRBV7-9
ASSLQGGNQPQH few TRBV7-2
ASSLTQGLGGYT few TRBV7-3
SVTGRGGGYT . TRBV29-1
ASSQESGNRQY few TRBV3-1
SARDPFTETQY few TRBV20-1
ASSVWGQGAEETQY few TRBV25-1
SARISDKSDGYT few TRBV20-1
ASSLYQIPHEQY . TRBV7-9
ASSPQGARSSYNEQF . TRBV11-2